This TCR beta chain was recovered during a study of OX40 agonist ivuxolimab in advanced cancers. The CDR3 is 15 amino acids. Germline CDR1 reads MNHEY; CDR2 reads SMNVEV (reference sequence). V gave up 4 bases and J gave up 5 bases, with 15 bases separating them. This clone appeared once. TCRdb's table, derived via immunoSEQ multiplex PCR, lists solely in-frame clones and lacks some. The sample comprises some 94,000 clones, roughly 90% of which are singletons, and around 3.5% rests with the top ten. This sample comprised CD4+ or CD8+ T cells sorted from blood, obtained in a trial of the OX40 agonist ivuxolimab. This TCR derives from an adult with an advanced solid tumor such as melanoma, head and neck, liver or kidney cancer. The V gene is TRBV27, the J gene TRBJ2-1; D gene ambiguous. The CDR3 DNA reads as TGTGCCAGCAGTTCCCAGCTTCGGGCCAACAATGAGCAGTTCTTC. Protein product: CASSSQLRANNEQFF.